This T cell receptor (beta chain) appears in the sequencing data of a study of T cell responses to AZD1222 COVID-19 vaccine. Clones were read by immunoSEQ multiplex PCR, and TCRdb kept only the in-frame ones, dropping some. In the table there are 55,000 to 75,000 clones, 75% to 85% of which are singletons. CDR1 is SGHVS and CDR2 is FQNEAQ in the germline V gene. V lost 8 bases and J 3 bases, leaving 10 bases between the germline ends. CDR3 size: 12 residues. This sequence was found in an adult in good health. The sequenced sample was peripheral blood, obtained on day 0 of MenACWY control vaccination. V and J are TRBV7-8 and TRBJ1-1; D is unresolved. This CDR3 is CASALGDTEAFF. As DNA, the CDR3 is TGTGCCAGCGCCCTCGGGGACACTGAAGCTTTCTTT.